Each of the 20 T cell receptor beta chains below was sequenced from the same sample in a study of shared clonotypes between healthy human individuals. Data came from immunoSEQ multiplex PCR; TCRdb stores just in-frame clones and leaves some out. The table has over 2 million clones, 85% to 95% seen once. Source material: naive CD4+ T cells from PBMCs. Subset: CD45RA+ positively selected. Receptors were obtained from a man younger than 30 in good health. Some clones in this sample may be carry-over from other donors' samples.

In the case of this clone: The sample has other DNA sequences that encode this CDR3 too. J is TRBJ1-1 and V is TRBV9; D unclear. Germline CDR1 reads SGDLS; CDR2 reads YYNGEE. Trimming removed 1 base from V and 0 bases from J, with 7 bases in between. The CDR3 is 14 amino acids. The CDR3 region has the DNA TGTGCCAGCAGCGTATCAGTCATGAACACTGAAGCTTTCTTT. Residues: CASSVSVMNTEAFF.

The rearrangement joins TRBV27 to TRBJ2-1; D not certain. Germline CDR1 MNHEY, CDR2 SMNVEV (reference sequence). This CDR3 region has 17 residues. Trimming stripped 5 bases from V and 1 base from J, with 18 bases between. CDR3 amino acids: CASSPSGRPISYNEQFF. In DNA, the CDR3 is TGTGCCAGCAGTCCCTCAGGCAGACCTATTTCCTACAATGAGCAGTTCTTC.

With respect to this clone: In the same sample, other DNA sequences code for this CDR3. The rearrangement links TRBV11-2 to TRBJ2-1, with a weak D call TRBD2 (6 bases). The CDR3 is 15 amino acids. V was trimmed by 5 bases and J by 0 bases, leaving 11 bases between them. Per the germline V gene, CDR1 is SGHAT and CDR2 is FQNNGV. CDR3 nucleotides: TGTGCCAGCAGCCCTCGGGGAGGCTCCTACAATGAGCAGTTCTTC. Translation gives CASSPRGGSYNEQFF.

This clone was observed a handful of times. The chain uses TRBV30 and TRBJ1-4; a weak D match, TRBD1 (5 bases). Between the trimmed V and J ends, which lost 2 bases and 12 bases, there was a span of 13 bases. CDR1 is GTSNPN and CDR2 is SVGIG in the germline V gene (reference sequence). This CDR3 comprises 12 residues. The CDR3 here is CAWSQGAIELFF. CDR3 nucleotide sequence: TGTGCCTGGAGTCAGGGTGCTATCGAACTGTTTTTT. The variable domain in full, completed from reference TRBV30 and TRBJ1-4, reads SQTIHQWPATLVQPVGSPLSLECTVEGTSNPNLYWYRQAAGRGLQLLFYSVGIGQISSEVPQNLSASRPQDRQFILSSKKLLLSDSGFYLCAWSQGAIELFFGSGTQLSVL.

The CDR3 loop reads CASSPFSGLGYEQYF. The CDR3 coding sequence is TGTGCCAGCTCACCATTCTCGGGGCTCGGGTACGAGCAGTACTTC. J is TRBJ2-7 and V is TRBV18; either TRBD1 or TRBD2 may fit D (5 bases each). Trimming removed 2 bases from V and 4 bases from J, with 15 bases in between. The CDR3 has 15 amino acids. The germline V gene has CDR1 KGHSH and CDR2 LQKENI.

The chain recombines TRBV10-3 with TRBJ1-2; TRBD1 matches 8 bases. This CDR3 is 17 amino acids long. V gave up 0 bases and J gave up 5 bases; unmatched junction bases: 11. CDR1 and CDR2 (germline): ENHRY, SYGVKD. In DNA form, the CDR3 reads TGTGCCATCAGTGAGTCCGCGCCAGGGGGCTTTTATTATGGCTACACCTTC. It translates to CAISESAPGGFYYGYTF.

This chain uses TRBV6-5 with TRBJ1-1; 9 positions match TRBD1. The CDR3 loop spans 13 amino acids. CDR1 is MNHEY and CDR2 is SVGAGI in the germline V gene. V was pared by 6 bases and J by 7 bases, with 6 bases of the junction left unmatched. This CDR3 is CASRPGTGREAFF. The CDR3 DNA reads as TGTGCCAGCAGACCCGGGACAGGGCGTGAAGCTTTCTTT.

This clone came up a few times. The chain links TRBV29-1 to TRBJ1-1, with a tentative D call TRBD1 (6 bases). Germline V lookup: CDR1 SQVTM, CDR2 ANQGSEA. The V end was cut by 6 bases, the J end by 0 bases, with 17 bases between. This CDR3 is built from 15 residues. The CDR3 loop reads CSVHRQDLVNTEAFF. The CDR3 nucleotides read TGCAGCGTCCATCGACAGGATCTAGTGAACACTGAAGCTTTCTTT.

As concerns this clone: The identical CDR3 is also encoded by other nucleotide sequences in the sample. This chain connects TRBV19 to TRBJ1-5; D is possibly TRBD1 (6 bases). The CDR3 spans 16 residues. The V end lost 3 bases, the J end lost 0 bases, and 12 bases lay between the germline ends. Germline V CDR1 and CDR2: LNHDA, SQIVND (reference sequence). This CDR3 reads CASSIGQPYSNQPQHF. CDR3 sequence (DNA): TGTGCCAGTAGTATCGGACAGCCGTATAGCAATCAGCCCCAGCATTTT.

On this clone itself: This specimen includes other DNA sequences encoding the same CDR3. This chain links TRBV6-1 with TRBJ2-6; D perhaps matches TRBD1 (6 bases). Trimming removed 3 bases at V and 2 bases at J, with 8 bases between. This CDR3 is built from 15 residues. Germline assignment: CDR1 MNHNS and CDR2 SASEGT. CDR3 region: CASSEWGPGANVLTF. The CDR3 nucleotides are TGTGCCAGCAGTGAGTGGGGGCCTGGGGCCAACGTCCTGACTTTC.

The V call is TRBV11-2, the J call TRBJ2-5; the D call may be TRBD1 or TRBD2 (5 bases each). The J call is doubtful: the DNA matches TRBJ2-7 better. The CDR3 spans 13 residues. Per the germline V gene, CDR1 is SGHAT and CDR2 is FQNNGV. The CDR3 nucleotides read TGTGCCAGCAGCATGACCGGGACCGACGAGCAGTACTTC. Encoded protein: CASSMTGTDEQYF.

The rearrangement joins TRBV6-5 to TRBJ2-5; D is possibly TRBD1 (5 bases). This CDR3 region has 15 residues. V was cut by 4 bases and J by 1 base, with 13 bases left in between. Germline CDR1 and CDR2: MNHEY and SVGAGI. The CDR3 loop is CASSSEGVGQETQYF. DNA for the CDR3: TGTGCCAGCAGTTCAGAAGGGGTGGGCCAAGAGACCCAGTACTTC.

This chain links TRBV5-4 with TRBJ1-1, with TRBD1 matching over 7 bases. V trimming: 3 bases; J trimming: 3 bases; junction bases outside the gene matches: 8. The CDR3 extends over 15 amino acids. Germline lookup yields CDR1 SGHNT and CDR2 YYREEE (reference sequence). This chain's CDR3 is CASSSRKGADTEAFF. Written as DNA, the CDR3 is TGTGCCAGCAGCTCGCGGAAGGGGGCTGACACTGAAGCTTTCTTT.

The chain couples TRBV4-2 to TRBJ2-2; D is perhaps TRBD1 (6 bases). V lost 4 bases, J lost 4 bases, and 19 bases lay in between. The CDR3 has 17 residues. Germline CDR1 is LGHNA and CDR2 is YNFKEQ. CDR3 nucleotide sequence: TGTGCCAGCAGCCCCCTTCCAGGGGACCTCGGCACCGGGGAGCTGTTTTTT. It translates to CASSPLPGDLGTGELFF.

DNA of the CDR3: TGTGCCATCAGTGAGATACCAAAACCCCACAATGAGCAGTTCTTC. This translates into CAISEIPKPHNEQFF. This chain connects TRBV10-3 to TRBJ2-1, with unresolved D. The germline V and J ends were trimmed by 2 bases and 5 bases, with 13 bases remaining between them. CDR1 is ENHRY and CDR2 is SYGVKD in the germline V gene. The CDR3 loop spans 15 amino acids.

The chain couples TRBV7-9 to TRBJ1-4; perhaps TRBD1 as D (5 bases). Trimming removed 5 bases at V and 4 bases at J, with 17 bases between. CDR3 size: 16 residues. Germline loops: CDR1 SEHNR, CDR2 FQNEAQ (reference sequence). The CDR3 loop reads CASSVGTGTLNEKLFF. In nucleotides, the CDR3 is TGTGCCAGCAGCGTAGGAACCGGGACTCTTAATGAAAAACTGTTTTTT.

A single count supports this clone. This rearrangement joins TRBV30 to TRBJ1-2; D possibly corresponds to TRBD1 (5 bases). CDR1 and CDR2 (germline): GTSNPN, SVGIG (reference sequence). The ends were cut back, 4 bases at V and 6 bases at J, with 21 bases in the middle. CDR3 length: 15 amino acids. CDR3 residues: CAWTDEVETVNGYTF. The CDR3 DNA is TGTGCCTGGACAGATGAGGTCGAGACAGTCAATGGCTACACCTTC.

CDR3 loop: CAWSTGVQETQYF. The CDR3 DNA follows: TGTGCCTGGTCTACAGGAGTCCAAGAGACCCAGTACTTC. V gene TRBV30 combines with J gene TRBJ2-5; possible D gene TRBD1, 5 bases. V dropped 5 bases and J dropped 1 base, with 11 bases sitting between them. Germline V CDR1 and CDR2: GTSNPN, SVGIG (reference sequence). This CDR3 is 13 amino acids long.

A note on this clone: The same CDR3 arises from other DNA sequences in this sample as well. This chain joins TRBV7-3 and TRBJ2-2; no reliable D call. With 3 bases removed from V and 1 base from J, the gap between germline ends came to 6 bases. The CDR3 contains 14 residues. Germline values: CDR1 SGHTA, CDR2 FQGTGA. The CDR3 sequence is CASSLSRNTGELFF. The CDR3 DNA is TGTGCCAGCAGCTTGAGTCGGAACACCGGGGAGCTGTTTTTT.

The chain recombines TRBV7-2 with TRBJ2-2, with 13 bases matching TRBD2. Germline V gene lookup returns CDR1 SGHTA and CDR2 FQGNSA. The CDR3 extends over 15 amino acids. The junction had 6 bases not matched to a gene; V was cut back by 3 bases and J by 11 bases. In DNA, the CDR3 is TGTGCCAGCAGCTTTCGACTAGCGGGGGGCCGCGAGCTGTTTTTT. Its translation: CASSFRLAGGRELFF. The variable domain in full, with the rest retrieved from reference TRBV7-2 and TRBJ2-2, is GAGVSQSPSNKVTEKGKDVELRCDPISGHTALYWYRQSLGQGLEFLIYFQGNSAPDKSGLPSDRFSAERTGGSVSTLTIQRTQQEDSAVYLCASSFRLAGGRELFFGEGSRLTVL.